These T cell receptor beta chains were read from a single sample in a study of T cells in Graves' hyperthyroidism and ophthalmopathy. TCRdb reprocessed the multiplex PCR reads via MiXCR and lists one record per CDR3 protein. The profile shows about 760,000 distinct CDR3 sequences, approximately 36% of them singletons. Material: blood. The source of these receptors is a middle-aged woman with Graves' hyperthyroidism. Both conserved end residues are part of each CDR3. The order of the fields is D gene, clone size, V gene, J gene, CDR3 protein, CDR3 DNA. A D gene is named only where the DNA matches it firmly. Clone size, where shown, is once, few, many, or a class for clones that have expanded.

D gene: -; clone size: -; V gene: TRBV4-3; J gene: TRBJ1-2; CDR3 protein: CASSQEKARSYGYTF; CDR3 DNA: TGCGCCAGCAGCCAAGAAAAAGCTCGATCCTATGGCTACACCTTC
D gene: TRBD2; clone size: -; V gene: TRBV20-1; J gene: TRBJ2-5; CDR3 protein: CSAMGLAGEPQYF; CDR3 DNA: TGCAGTGCTATGGGGCTAGCGGGAGAACCCCAGTACTTC
D gene: -; clone size: -; V gene: TRBV10-2; J gene: TRBJ2-5; CDR3 protein: CASNPSGPRETQYF; CDR3 DNA: TGCGCCAGCAACCCCTCGGGACCGAGGGAGACCCAGTACTTC
D gene: -; clone size: -; V gene: TRBV4-1; J gene: TRBJ1-2; CDR3 protein: CASSQVIIVGAVNIGYTF; CDR3 DNA: TGCGCCAGCAGCCAAGTGATCATCGTAGGGGCGGTTAACATTGGCTACACCTTC
D gene: TRBD1; clone size: -; V gene: TRBV29-1; J gene: TRBJ2-7; CDR3 protein: CSRDRGHEQYF; CDR3 DNA: TGCAGCCGCGACAGGGGCCACGAGCAGTACTTC
D gene: -; clone size: -; V gene: TRBV4-2; J gene: TRBJ2-5; CDR3 protein: CASSPPMASVETQYF; CDR3 DNA: TGTGCCAGCTCACCACCGATGGCCTCGGTGGAGACCCAGTACTTC
D gene: TRBD1; clone size: -; V gene: TRBV6-1; J gene: TRBJ1-1; CDR3 protein: CASIELGTEGGEAFF; CDR3 DNA: TGTGCCAGTATAGAGTTAGGGACAGAGGGGGGTGAAGCTTTCTTT
D gene: -; clone size: -; V gene: TRBV25-1; J gene: TRBJ1-2; CDR3 protein: CASSSSTAYGYTF; CDR3 DNA: -
D gene: -; clone size: many; V gene: TRBV6-6; J gene: TRBJ2-7; CDR3 protein: CASSRVAEAYEQYF; CDR3 DNA: TGTGCCAGCAGCAGGGTAGCGGAAGCCTACGAGCAGTACTTC
D gene: -; clone size: -; V gene: TRBV2; J gene: TRBJ1-1; CDR3 protein: CASSSWGGAMNTEAFF; CDR3 DNA: TGTGCCAGCAGCTCATGGGGCGGAGCCATGAACACTGAAGCTTTCTTT
D gene: -; clone size: few; V gene: TRBV7-2; J gene: TRBJ1-2; CDR3 protein: CASSLGLNNYGYTF; CDR3 DNA: TGTGCCAGCAGCTTAGGTTTAAACAACTATGGCTACACCTTC
D gene: -; clone size: many; V gene: TRBV13; J gene: TRBJ1-6; CDR3 protein: CASSQDGEPLTDSPLHF; CDR3 DNA: TGTGCCAGCAGTCAGGACGGGGAACCACTCACAGATTCACCCCTCCACTTT
D gene: TRBD2; clone size: few; V gene: TRBV11-2; J gene: TRBJ2-5; CDR3 protein: CASSLVTSGVETQYF; CDR3 DNA: TGTGCCAGCAGCTTAGTTACTAGCGGGGTTGAGACCCAGTACTTC
D gene: -; clone size: many; V gene: TRBV7-2; J gene: TRBJ2-5; CDR3 protein: CASSPIGAGETQYF; CDR3 DNA: TGTGCCAGCAGCCCAATCGGGGCAGGAGAGACCCAGTACTTC
D gene: TRBD1; clone size: -; V gene: TRBV15; J gene: TRBJ2-7; CDR3 protein: CASRDIRQGAFEQYF; CDR3 DNA: TGTGCCAGCAGAGATATTCGACAGGGGGCGTTCGAGCAGTACTTC
D gene: TRBD1; clone size: -; V gene: TRBV5-1; J gene: TRBJ2-5; CDR3 protein: CASSPRTGDFQETQYF; CDR3 DNA: TGCGCCAGCAGCCCCAGGACAGGGGATTTCCAAGAGACCCAGTACTTC